This TCR beta chain is drawn from a study of T cells in Graves' hyperthyroidism and ophthalmopathy. The CDR3 is 17 residues long. V lost 3 bases, J lost 6 bases, and 9 bases stayed unmatched. Germline CDR1 is KGHDR and CDR2 is SFDVKD. PBMCs were sourced from approximately 9 ml fresh peripheral blood. Comment on this clonotype: Its cognate antigen is unknown.

Study-wide findings and caveats: The model foresaw ophthalmopathy a median around 6.4 months prior to onset.

Amplified TCR beta CDR3 regions came from RNA transcripts. TCR CDR3 underwent first-round RT-PCR with the HTBI primer set. Via MiXCR, TCRdb re-called the multiplex PCR reads, giving one row per CDR3 protein. This table holds 620,000 or so distinct CDR3 sequences, more than 14% found once. This TCR was recovered from a woman between 50 and 59 years old with Graves' ophthalmopathy. The chain carries TRBV24-1 and TRBJ2-2; 10 nucleotides agree with TRBD2. What was sequenced was blood. CDR3 region: CATSDPAASGRAGELFF. CDR3 sequence (DNA): TGTGCCACCAGTGATCCTGCAGCTAGCGGGAGAGCCGGGGAGCTGTTTTTT.